This record looks at one T cell receptor beta chain sequence and its context. This entry belongs to a study of blood T cell repertoires in COVID-19. This CDR3 has 12 amino acids. Trimming pared 4 bases from V and 4 bases from J, leaving 8 bases between. CDR1 and CDR2 from the germline V gene are MDHEN and SYDVKM. The data were produced by immunoSEQ multiplex PCR, yet TCRdb's version contains in-frame clones alone and is incomplete. Of approximately 70,000 clones in the sample, about 91% were seen once. The sequence came from a human donor with active COVID-19. The donor label of this sample is uncertain. The sequencing sample was made of peripheral blood. The chain recombines TRBV28 with TRBJ2-7; no clear D. This CDR3 is CASSSRRYEQYF. For the CDR3, the DNA is TGTGCCAGCAGTTCCCGGAGATACGAGCAGTACTTC.